This TCR beta chain was sequenced in a study of blood T cell repertoires in COVID-19. Germline loops: CDR1 GTSNPN, CDR2 SVGIG (reference sequence). The CDR3 is 18 amino acids. The ends lost 0 bases at V and 2 bases at J; junction bases unmatched: 13. In the source study's methods: Nucleated cell counts were estimated from reference gene primer amplification. Only in-frame clones appear in the TCRdb table, and some are missing; sequencing was by immunoSEQ multiplex PCR. For V, J and clone size, that table is used; D and trimming come from the DNA. The sample has roughly 300,000 clones; roughly 82% are singletons.

The TCR comes from a woman aged 50 to 60 with acute or convalescent COVID-19. This chain uses TRBV30 with TRBJ2-7; 10 bases fit TRBD2. Sequenced input: peripheral blood. CDR3 DNA sequence: TGTGCCTGGAGTGTACAGGGACTAGCGACTACACCTCCCTACGAGCAGTACTTC. The encoded protein is CAWSVQGLATTPPYEQYF.